One sample yielded the 29 T cell receptor beta chains listed below, sequenced in a study of cytomegalovirus exposure and HLA in healthy donors. Primers: 60 Vbeta forward and 13 Jbeta reverse. Here immunoSEQ multiplex PCR was the method, and the copy in TCRdb shows in-frame clones only, minus some. The data contain about 140,000 clones, more than 60% of them singletons. Material for sequencing was PBMCs. These receptors were obtained from a woman aged 45-59 years in good health and CMV-seropositive.

V and J are TRBV30 and TRBJ1-1, with 7 nucleotides matching TRBD1. From germline, CDR1 is GTSNPN and CDR2 SVGIG (reference sequence). CDR3 length: 14 residues. V lost 2 bases, J lost 10 bases, and 13 bases stayed unmatched. The CDR3, as DNA: TGTGCCTGGAGTACCACGGAGGGGGCCCTGGGAGCTTTCTTT. Translating it yields CAWSTTEGALGAFF.

This clone turned up a few times. This same CDR3 is encoded by further DNA sequences in the sample. The chain couples TRBV19 to TRBJ1-6, with TRBD1 as a possible D gene (6 bases). This CDR3 has 15 residues. V shed 3 bases and J shed 7 bases, with 13 bases lying between them. The germline V gene encodes CDR1 LNHDA and CDR2 SQIVND (reference sequence). The CDR3 sequence: CASSIQTGRNSPLHF. The CDR3 nucleotides are TGTGCCAGTAGTATCCAGACAGGCCGAAATTCACCCCTCCACTTT.

The chain combines TRBV7-3 with TRBJ1-2; D is undetermined. The germline V gene has CDR1 SGHTA and CDR2 FQGTGA. The CDR3 has 15 amino acids. V dropped 0 bases and J dropped 1 base, with 9 bases sitting between them. CDR3 region: CASSLTPEGNYGYTF. Here the CDR3 DNA reads TGTGCCAGCAGCTTAACCCCGGAGGGTAACTATGGCTACACCTTC.

This clone was observed a few times. The chain combines TRBV28 with TRBJ2-7; 9 bases match TRBD1. The CDR3 contains 12 residues. The V gene end was trimmed by 9 bases and the J gene end by 7 bases; junction bases not matched to a gene: 7. Germline CDR1 is MDHEN and CDR2 is SYDVKM. Here the CDR3 DNA reads TGTGCCAGTGACCGGGACAGGGTAGAGCAGTACTTC. Translating it yields CASDRDRVEQYF.

This clone turned up a few times. The chain carries TRBV2 and TRBJ1-1; D perhaps matches TRBD1 (5 bases). Trimming took 6 bases from V and 0 from J, leaving 8 bases between them. Germline CDR1 reads SNHLY; CDR2 reads FYNNEI. CDR3 size: 13 residues. CDR3: CASRTEMNTEAFF. Written as DNA, the CDR3 is TGTGCCAGCAGGACAGAAATGAACACTGAAGCTTTCTTT. The full variable domain, rest sourced from reference TRBV2 and TRBJ1-1, is EPEVTQTPSHQVTQMGQEVILRCVPISNHLYFYWYRQILGQKVEFLVSFYNNEISEKSEIFDDQFSVERPDGSNFTLKIRSTKLEDSAMYFCASRTEMNTEAFFGQGTRLTVV.

The chain links TRBV11-1 to TRBJ2-7; 7 bases fit TRBD2. CDR3 size: 13 residues. V trimming: 3 bases; J trimming: 3 bases; junction bases outside the gene matches: 2. Per germline, CDR1 SGHAT and CDR2 FQDESV (reference sequence). As DNA, the CDR3 is TGTGCCAGCAGCTTGAGCGGGGTCTACGAGCAGTACTTC. Residues: CASSLSGVYEQYF.

The chain recombines TRBV7-8 with TRBJ2-7; 7 nucleotides agree with TRBD1. This CDR3 comprises 16 residues. V lost 3 bases to trimming and J lost 1 base; unmatched junction nucleotides: 9. CDR1 is SGHVS, CDR2 FQNEAQ, per germline. The CDR3 spells CASSLAGTAFSYEQYF. The DNA for the CDR3 is TGTGCCAGCAGCTTGGCTGGGACAGCGTTTTCCTACGAGCAGTACTTC.

The chain recombines TRBV28 with TRBJ2-7; tentatively, D is TRBD2 (6 bases). The V end was cut by 6 bases, the J end by 6 bases, with 18 bases between. This CDR3 comprises 14 residues. Germline V CDR1 and CDR2: MDHEN, SYDVKM. The CDR3 here is CASRAPGGLGEQYF. Here the CDR3 DNA reads TGTGCCAGCAGGGCCCCCGGGGGTCTCGGCGAGCAGTACTTC.

This sequence joins TRBV4-3 and TRBJ1-1, with D perhaps TRBD1 (6 bases). Germline V gene data show CDR1 as LGHNA and CDR2 as YSLEER. This CDR3 comprises 14 residues. V shed 4 bases and J shed 4 bases, with 13 bases lying between them. The CDR3 nucleotides read TGCGCCAGCAGCCGAGACACAGGGACCACTGAAGCTTTCTTT. This translates into CASSRDTGTTEAFF.

This sequence joins TRBV11-2 and TRBJ1-2; TRBD1 agrees at 12 bases. The CDR3 covers 17 residues. Unmatched junction bases numbered 8, after V lost 1 base and J lost 5 bases. CDR1 is SGHAT, CDR2 FQNNGV, per germline. CDR3 coding DNA: TGTGCCAGCAGCTTAGGGGGACAGGGGGCCCTAGGGTATGGCTACACCTTC. Amino acids: CASSLGGQGALGYGYTF. The entire variable domain, with the rest obtained from reference TRBV11-2 and TRBJ1-2, is as follows: EAGVAQSPRYKIIEKRQSVAFWCNPISGHATLYWYQQILGQGPKLLIQFQNNGVVDDSQLPKDRFSAERLKGVDSTLKIQPAKLEDSAVYLCASSLGGQGALGYGYTFGSGTRLTVV.

V is TRBV25-1 and J is TRBJ1-2, with D possibly TRBD1 on 6 matching bases. This CDR3 has 14 amino acids. V shed 2 bases and J shed 8 bases, with 15 bases lying between them. The germline CDR1 and CDR2 sequences are MGHDK and SYGVNS. The CDR3 loop is CASSEDPSRGGYTF. The CDR3 nucleotides are TGTGCCAGCAGTGAAGACCCCAGCAGGGGCGGCTACACCTTC.

The chain has TRBV30 and TRBJ2-1; 8 positions match TRBD2. V was clipped by 0 bases and J by 4 bases; unmatched bases: 5. Germline CDR1 reads GTSNPN; CDR2 reads SVGIG (reference sequence). The CDR3 runs 15 residues. CDR3 in amino acids: CAWSVGSGGYNEQFF. CDR3 nucleotide sequence: TGTGCCTGGAGTGTCGGGAGCGGGGGATACAATGAGCAGTTCTTC.

This clone appeared a few times. This sequence joins TRBV7-9 and TRBJ1-2; 7 bases map to TRBD1. The germline CDR1 and CDR2 sequences are SEHNR and FQNEAQ (reference sequence). V dropped 4 bases and J dropped 8; count of bases not matched to a gene: 7. The length of the CDR3 is 13 residues. As DNA, the CDR3 is TGTGCCAGCAGCTCAGACAACAGGGGCGGCTACACCTTC. Amino acid sequence: CASSSDNRGGYTF.

This CDR3 reads CASSRTGGYGYTF. The CDR3 region has the DNA TGTGCCAGCAGCCGGACAGGGGGCTATGGCTACACCTTC. J is TRBJ1-2 and V is TRBV7-2; TRBD1 aligns across 10 bases. V dropped 5 bases and J dropped 4; count of bases not matched to a gene: 1. The CDR3 covers 13 residues. Germline V CDR1 and CDR2: SGHTA, FQGNSA.

The chain is built from TRBV7-9 and TRBJ2-5, with D maybe TRBD2 (5 bases). This CDR3 is 15 amino acids long. Trimming pared 4 bases from V and 5 bases from J, leaving 17 bases between. Per the germline V gene, CDR1 is SEHNR and CDR2 is FQNEAQ (reference sequence). Here the CDR3 reads CASSSPTTPSETQYF. The CDR3 bases are TGTGCCAGCAGCTCCCCGACTACCCCGTCGGAGACCCAGTACTTC.

The V call is TRBV7-9, the J call TRBJ1-1, with TRBD1 matching 12 bases. The V segment lost 2 bases and the J segment 5 bases; nucleotides outside the gene matches: 9. Germline V CDR1 and CDR2: SEHNR, FQNEAQ (reference sequence). The CDR3 has 17 residues. CDR3 in amino acids: CASSLRGQGAGRTEAFF. The CDR3 DNA follows: TGTGCCAGCAGCTTACGGGGACAGGGGGCCGGACGTACTGAAGCTTTCTTT.

To note about this clone: At one of its ends the junction is not consistent with the germline gene, which may arise from a read error. V is TRBV15 and J is TRBJ1-5; TRBD1 might be the D (5 bases). Germline V CDR1 and CDR2: LNHNV, YYDKDF (reference sequence). This CDR3 region has 12 residues. The DNA for the CDR3 is TGTGCCACCAGCAGAGATAAGGGGCAGAATTATTTT. Protein product: CATSRDKGQNYF. Full variable domain (remainder filled in from reference TRBV15 and TRBJ1-5): DAMVIQNPRYQVTQFGKPVTLSCSQTLNHNVMYWYQQKSSQAPKLLFHYYDKDFNNEADTPDNFQSRRPNTSFCFLDIRSPGLGDTAMYLCATSRDKGQNYFGDGTRLSIL.

This chain uses TRBV5-1 with TRBJ1-1, with D uncertain. The CDR3 runs 14 residues. V lost 0 bases and J lost 3, with 9 bases in between. Germline lookup yields CDR1 SGHRS and CDR2 YFSETQ. The CDR3 DNA sequence: TGCGCCAGCAGCTTGGGCCAGCGTGACACTGAAGCTTTCTTT. Translating gives CASSLGQRDTEAFF. The full variable domain, completed using reference TRBV5-1 and TRBJ1-1, is KAGVTQTPRYLIKTRGQQVTLSCSPISGHRSVSWYQQTPGQGLQFLFEYFSETQRNKGNFPGRFSGRQFSNSRSEMNVSTLELGDSALYLCASSLGQRDTEAFFGQGTRLTVV.

In the case of this clone: This CDR3 is also generated by other DNA sequences in the sample. The V call is TRBV7-2, the J call TRBJ2-2; 7 bases are shared with TRBD2. Germline loops: CDR1 SGHTA, CDR2 FQGNSA. The length of the CDR3 is 15 residues. The V and J ends lost 1 base and 5 bases, in that order; junction bases with no gene match: 4. The CDR3 here is CASSLGQGGTGELFF. The DNA of the CDR3 is TGTGCCAGCAGCTTAGGTCAGGGAGGGACCGGGGAGCTGTTTTTT.

This chain joins TRBV9 and TRBJ1-2; TRBD1 agrees at 8 bases. With V trimmed by 4 bases and J by 8 bases, 10 bases remained unmatched. Germline assignment: CDR1 SGDLS and CDR2 YYNGEE. The CDR3 is 14 amino acids. Here the CDR3 DNA reads TGTGCCAGCAGCACCGACAGGGGCTTATACGGCTACACCTTC. It encodes CASSTDRGLYGYTF.

The chain links TRBV9 to TRBJ2-3; 7 nucleotides line up with TRBD1. J was trimmed by 2 bases and V by 3 bases; bases with no gene match: 6. The CDR3 is 15 residues long. Germline loops: CDR1 SGDLS, CDR2 YYNGEE. Written as DNA, the CDR3 is TGTGCCAGCAGCGCCCGGACAGGATCCACAGATACGCAGTATTTT. This encodes CASSARTGSTDTQYF.

V is TRBV9 and J is TRBJ2-7, with 9 nucleotides matching TRBD2. V was clipped by 1 base and J by 6 bases; unmatched bases: 11. Germline-derived CDR1 and CDR2 are SGDLS and YYNGEE. The CDR3 totals 16 residues. This CDR3 is CASSVTHDGSGGEQYF. CDR3 nucleotide sequence: TGTGCCAGCAGCGTAACCCACGATGGTAGCGGGGGCGAGCAGTACTTC.

V and J are TRBV21-1 and TRBJ1-5. TRBV21-1 is termed a pseudogene. The CDR3 covers 9 residues. CDR3: CDNMEAQHF. The CDR3 DNA sequence: TGTGACAATATGGAGGCCCAGCATTTT.

CDR3 sequence: CASSDKVAGGPSNEQFF. CDR3 nucleotide sequence: TGTGCCAGCAGTGATAAGGTAGCGGGGGGGCCGAGTAATGAGCAGTTCTTC. The chain is built from TRBV2 and TRBJ2-1; 11 bases match TRBD2. With 3 bases clipped from V and 7 bases from J, the junction kept 11 bases outside the gene matches. CDR1 SNHLY and CDR2 FYNNEI come from the germline V gene. This CDR3 has 17 amino acids.

The chain carries TRBV18 and TRBJ1-5; TRBD1 agrees at 9 bases. Germline V gene sequence: CDR1 KGHSH, CDR2 LQKENI. The V and J ends lost 0 bases and 10 bases, in that order; junction bases with no gene match: 7. The CDR3 has 15 amino acids. In nucleotides, the CDR3 is TGTGCCAGCTCACCACCGGAGGGACAGGGCCGTCCCCAGCATTTT. Its protein product is CASSPPEGQGRPQHF.

The chain couples TRBV5-1 to TRBJ2-7; 7 bases fit TRBD2. Germline V gives CDR1 SGHRS, CDR2 YFSETQ. Germline trimming cut 0 bases from V and 2 bases from J; bases unmatched to any gene: 5. CDR3 length: 15 residues. Written as DNA, the CDR3 is TGCGCCAGCAGCTTGGCTGGGGGGGGAACCTACGAGCAGTACTTC. Translated, it gives CASSLAGGGTYEQYF.

The chain uses TRBV4-1 and TRBJ1-1; D is unclear. This CDR3 has 14 amino acids. V was pared by 1 base and J by 3 bases, with 9 bases between. From germline, CDR1 is MGHRA and CDR2 YSYEKL. The CDR3 protein is CASSQAGRYTEAFF. The DNA for the CDR3 is TGCGCCAGCAGCCAAGCTGGCAGATACACTGAAGCTTTCTTT.

The rearrangement joins TRBV2 to TRBJ1-2, with 8 bases matching TRBD1. The CDR3 loop spans 17 amino acids. J lost 0 bases, V lost 7 bases, and 13 bases had no gene match. The germline V gene encodes CDR1 SNHLY and CDR2 FYNNEI. The CDR3 nucleotides read TGTGCCAGCAATAGAGCGACAGGGGACGCTACTAACTATGGCTACACCTTC. Translating gives CASNRATGDATNYGYTF.

This chain uses TRBV11-3 with TRBJ2-3; 13 bases map to TRBD2. CDR1 SGHNT and CDR2 YENEEA come from the germline V gene. V was clipped by 1 base and J by 1 base; unmatched bases: 2. The CDR3 consists of 17 residues. In DNA, the CDR3 is TGTGCCAGCAGCTTAGGGGGGACTAGCGGGGGCACAGATACGCAGTATTTT. This codes for CASSLGGTSGGTDTQYF.